The T cell receptor beta chain described here comes from a study of T cells in Graves' hyperthyroidism and ophthalmopathy. This clonotype was seen at least ten times. Its antigen is unknown. Notes on the study in general: In the analysis, a 13 V-J model separated ophthalmopathy from stable hyperthyroidism.

Looked up from germline, CDR1 is SGHTA and CDR2 is FQGNSA. The CDR3 loop spans 14 amino acids. V was shortened by 3 bases and J by 2 bases, with 11 bases between the two germline ends. Researchers took RNA transcripts and amplified the TCR beta CDR3 regions from them. A first-round RT-PCR of the TCR CDR3 used the HTBI primer set. TCRdb re-derived calls from the multiplex PCR reads in MiXCR, one entry per CDR3 protein. Seen here are about 510,000 distinct CDR3 sequences, about 45% observed once, and the top ten hold about 45%. The specimen sequenced was peripheral blood or thyroid tissue (not recorded which). J is TRBJ2-7 and V is TRBV7-2; TRBD2 might be the D (7 bases). This receptor was identified in an adult woman with Graves' disease, either hyperthyroidism or ophthalmopathy (not recorded which). CDR3 bases: TGTGCCAGCAGCTTCACGGGGGGCCCCTACGAGCAGTACTTC. Translation: CASSFTGGPYEQYF.